One and the same sample provided the 17 T cell receptor beta chains below, sequenced in a study of blood T cells in healthy people across ages. Together with a sample-barcoded 5' primer, a J-beta primer mix was included in a second PCR lasting about 7 to 12 cycles. TCRdb called the 5' RACE reads again in MiXCR, with one record for every CDR3 protein. This table holds about 640,000 distinct CDR3 sequences, approximately 59% found once. Sample: blood. The receptors stem from a man aged 60-69 years in good health.

The chain employs TRBV5-1 and TRBJ1-2; 9 bases map to TRBD1. This CDR3 has 16 amino acids. CDR1 is SGHRS, CDR2 YFSETQ, per germline. The ends lost 3 bases at V and 0 bases at J; junction bases unmatched: 6. The DNA for the CDR3 is TGCGCCAGCAGCTCGGGACAGGGAGCGGCTAACTATGGCTACACCTTC. It yields the protein CASSSGQGAANYGYTF.

This sequence joins TRBV6-6 and TRBJ2-3, with no clear D. Per the germline V gene, CDR1 is MNHNY and CDR2 is SVGAGI (reference sequence). V was cut by 1 base and J by 4 bases, with 6 bases left in between. CDR3 size: 13 residues. The CDR3 is CASSYLNADTQYF. DNA for the CDR3: TGTGCCAGCAGTTACTTGAATGCAGATACGCAGTATTTT.

The rearrangement links TRBV6-5 to TRBJ2-5, with D hard to call. This CDR3 has 14 amino acids. CDR1 is MNHEY, CDR2 SVGAGI, per germline. The V end was cut by 0 bases, the J end by 5 bases, with 10 bases between. The CDR3 loop is CASSYSTAGETQYF. The CDR3 DNA reads as TGTGCCAGCAGTTACTCGACTGCCGGGGAGACCCAGTACTTC.

The V gene is TRBV3-1, the J gene TRBJ2-5, with 9 bases identical to TRBD1. This CDR3 contains 16 residues. With V trimmed by 6 bases and J by 0 bases, 8 bases remained unmatched. Germline-derived CDR1 and CDR2 are LGHDT and YNNKEL (reference sequence). The CDR3 coding sequence is TGTGCCAGCAGGCCGGACAGGGGCCTGTACCAAGAGACCCAGTACTTC. This translates into CASRPDRGLYQETQYF.

V is TRBV5-4 and J is TRBJ1-1; a weak D match, TRBD1 (6 bases). Germline CDR1 is SGHNT and CDR2 is YYREEE (reference sequence). The CDR3 runs to 13 residues. Trimming removed 5 bases at V and 5 bases at J, with 13 bases between. In DNA form, the CDR3 reads TGTGCCAGCAGAGGGGGGTGGGGAACTGAAGCTTTCTTT. As protein: CASRGGWGTEAFF.

This clonotype was seen only a few times. The CDR3 protein is CATSTRTPHKGGYTF. The CDR3 DNA is TGTGCCACCAGCACTCGAACACCCCACAAGGGCGGCTACACCTTC. This chain connects TRBV15 to TRBJ1-2; no reliable D call. This CDR3 contains 15 residues. CDR1 and CDR2 from the germline V gene are LNHNV and YYDKDF (reference sequence). The V end was cut by 4 bases, the J end by 8 bases, with 20 bases between.

This rearrangement joins TRBV7-2 to TRBJ2-1; no clear D. CDR3 length: 14 amino acids. The V gene lost 4 bases and the J gene lost 10 bases, with 17 bases spanning the gap. CDR1 and CDR2 (germline): SGHTA, FQGNSA. CDR3 sequence: CASSSANWAGEQFF. CDR3 nucleotide sequence: TGTGCCAGCAGCTCCGCTAACTGGGCCGGGGAGCAGTTCTTC.

The chain employs TRBV24-1 and TRBJ1-5; the D is unclear. Per the germline V gene, CDR1 is KGHDR and CDR2 is SFDVKD. CDR3 size: 14 residues. V was pared by 4 bases and J by 4 bases, with 10 bases between. CDR3 residues: CATSDGEANQPQHF. In nucleotides, the CDR3 is TGTGCCACCAGTGACGGGGAAGCAAATCAGCCCCAGCATTTT.

This clonotype was detected ten times or more. The chain combines TRBV2 with TRBJ1-2; D ambiguous. V lost 7 bases, J lost 2 bases, and 14 bases lay in between. There are 14 residues in the CDR3. Germline-derived CDR1 and CDR2 are SNHLY and FYNNEI. The DNA of the CDR3 is TGTGCCAGCACCCCCGGATGGGGAAACTATGGCTACACCTTC. It is translated as CASTPGWGNYGYTF. Filled out from reference TRBV2 and TRBJ1-2, the complete variable domain reads EPEVTQTPSHQVTQMGQEVILRCVPISNHLYFYWYRQILGQKVEFLVSFYNNEISEKSEIFDDQFSVERPDGSNFTLKIRSTKLEDSAMYFCASTPGWGNYGYTFGSGTRLTVV.

The CDR3 sequence: CASSLEGNGANVLTF. DNA for the CDR3: TGTGCCAGCAGTTTAGAGGGAAATGGGGCCAACGTCCTGACTTTC. The rearrangement uses TRBV28 and TRBJ2-6; D perhaps matches TRBD2 (5 bases). Trimming took 2 bases from V and 3 from J, leaving 8 bases between them. Per the germline V gene, CDR1 is MDHEN and CDR2 is SYDVKM. The CDR3 runs to 15 residues.

The genes are TRBV4-2 and TRBJ1-2; possibly TRBD1 for D (5 bases). Trimming pared 5 bases from V and 13 bases from J, leaving 14 bases between. The germline V gene encodes CDR1 LGHNA and CDR2 YNFKEQ. The CDR3 contains 11 residues. The CDR3 sequence is CASSGAAGSTF. The CDR3 bases are TGTGCCAGCAGCGGAGCAGCAGGGAGCACCTTC.

There are a few counts of this clonotype. The chain is built from TRBV6-6 and TRBJ1-6; a weak D match, TRBD1 (6 bases). Germline V gene lookup returns CDR1 MNHNY and CDR2 SVGAGI (reference sequence). Trimming left V 0 bases short and J 8 bases short, with 17 bases between. The CDR3 is 17 amino acids. The CDR3 here is CASSYSRGGAGDSPLHF. CDR3 bases: TGTGCCAGCAGTTACTCACGGGGGGGCGCGGGGGATTCACCCCTCCACTTT.

This clonotype was counted a few times. The V and J genes are TRBV20-1 and TRBJ2-4; a weak D match, TRBD2 (6 bases). This CDR3 region has 13 residues. Trimming cost V 5 bases and J 5 bases, with 13 bases left between them. The germline CDR1 and CDR2 sequences are DFQATT and SNEGSKA (reference sequence). This CDR3 is CSALRRGENIQYF. The CDR3, as DNA: TGCAGTGCTCTTAGGAGGGGTGAAAACATTCAGTACTTC.

V is TRBV12-3 or TRBV12-4 and J is TRBJ2-1; 7 bases line up with TRBD1. V was pared by 3 bases and J by 6 bases, with 8 bases of the junction left unmatched. The CDR3 covers 15 residues. The CDR3: CASSLVEGARNEQFF. DNA for the CDR3: TGTGCCAGCAGTTTGGTAGAGGGGGCGCGCAATGAGCAGTTCTTC.

The rearrangement joins TRBV11-2 to TRBJ2-5, with no clear D. Trimming removed 3 bases from V and 5 bases from J, with 10 bases in between. This CDR3 comprises 13 residues. Per the germline V gene, CDR1 is SGHAT and CDR2 is FQNNGV. The CDR3 loop is CASSFIVLETQYF. The CDR3 bases are TGTGCCAGCAGCTTTATAGTTTTGGAGACCCAGTACTTC.

This clonotype occurred a few times. The chain has TRBV5-1 and TRBJ2-5, with D unclear. V gave up 4 bases and J gave up 0 bases, with 7 bases separating them. Germline CDR1 SGHRS, CDR2 YFSETQ. The CDR3 is 13 amino acids. The CDR3 spells CASSLTNQETQYF. CDR3 DNA: TGCGCCAGCAGCCTAACTAACCAAGAGACCCAGTACTTC.

V is TRBV25-1 and J is TRBJ2-5, with D perhaps given as TRBD1 or TRBD2 (5 bases each). Trimming left V 7 bases short and J 1 base short, with 13 bases between. The V gene's germline CDR1 is MGHDK and CDR2 SYGVNS. The CDR3 sequence is 14 residues long. The CDR3 spells CASNSPGRQETQYF. The CDR3 DNA reads TGTGCCAGCAATTCCCCGGGGCGCCAAGAGACCCAGTACTTC.